This TCR beta chain originates from a study of blood T cell repertoires in COVID-19. Study-wide context: PBMCs, B-cell-depleted T cells, or T cells were the source of the cDNA or gDNA that made up the material.

Those enrolled in Seattle joined during active infection and were followed longitudinally afterward. Authors' methods: Amplifying reference gene primers gave estimates of nucleated cell counts. TCRdb keeps only in-frame clones here, not all; method: immunoSEQ multiplex PCR. D and trimming were read from the DNA, whereas the V and J calls and clone size are those reported in that table. This sample has 80,000 or so clones; roughly 85% occur once, and the top ten carry more than 9.5%. Trimming left V 3 bases short and J 4 bases short, with 21 bases between. This CDR3 is built from 17 residues. Per the germline V gene, CDR1 is LNHDA and CDR2 is SQIVND (reference sequence).

The material sequenced was peripheral blood. The receptor was isolated from a man aged 50 or older with COVID-19, enrolled during active disease. The V and J genes are TRBV19 and TRBJ1-1; TRBD1 might be the D (5 bases). CDR3 residues: CASSIQTAGLAGTEAFF. In DNA form, the CDR3 reads TGTGCCAGTAGTATCCAGACAGCAGGGCTTGCCGGCACTGAAGCTTTCTTT.